This TCR beta chain was obtained from a study of CD4+ T cells in melanoma. Repertoires were generated with immunoSEQ multiplex PCR, while TCRdb's copy carries only in-frame clones and drops some. The table includes approximately 47,000 clones, 75% to 90% detected once. Comments on this clone: Its antigen is not known.

The study's findings and limits: Reportedly, melanoma neoantigen-specific CD4+ T cells showed varied differentiation states.

Germline lookup yields CDR1 MNHNS and CDR2 SASEGT. J was trimmed by 0 bases and V by 4 bases; bases with no gene match: 6. This CDR3 contains 15 residues. The receptor was isolated from a human donor with melanoma. The V and J genes are TRBV6-1 and TRBJ2-7; 7 bases match TRBD1. Sequenced material: peripheral blood. The CDR3 sequence: CASSVGTVSSYEQYF. The CDR3 region has the DNA TGTGCCAGCAGTGTCGGGACAGTTAGCTCCTACGAGCAGTACTTC.